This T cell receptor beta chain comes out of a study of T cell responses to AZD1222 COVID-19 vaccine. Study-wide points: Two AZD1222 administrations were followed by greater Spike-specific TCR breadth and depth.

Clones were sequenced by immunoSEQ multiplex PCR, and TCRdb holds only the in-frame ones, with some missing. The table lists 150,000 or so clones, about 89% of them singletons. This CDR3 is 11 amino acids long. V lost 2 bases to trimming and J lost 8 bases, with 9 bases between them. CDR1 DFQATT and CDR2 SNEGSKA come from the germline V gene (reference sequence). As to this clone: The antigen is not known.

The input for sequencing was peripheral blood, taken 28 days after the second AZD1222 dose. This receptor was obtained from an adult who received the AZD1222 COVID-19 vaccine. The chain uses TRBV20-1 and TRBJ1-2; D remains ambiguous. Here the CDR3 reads CSARLGSGYTF. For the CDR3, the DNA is TGCAGTGCTAGACTGGGCTCCGGCTACACCTTC.